This T cell receptor beta chain comes out of a study of blood T cell repertoires in COVID-19 (dated by TCRdb to the early 2020s). Some background on the complete study: The collaborator samples originated in the United States, Italy and Spain and spanned the acute and convalescent phases of COVID-19. Where HLA class I and class II types were available, the types were taken from metadata supplied by the sample provider, not from assay-based typing. The repertoires were released in a freely available public database meant as a resource for research on the immune response to SARS-CoV-2. The prospective study material was composed of cDNA or gDNA derived from T cells, B-cell-depleted T cells, or PBMCs. The dataset comprised deeply sampled blood TCRbeta repertoires from subjects exposed to, actively infected with, or recovered from COVID-19. Samples came from the ongoing ImmuneRACE study (first 160 participants) plus 1,254 subjects from 6 global collaborators. Sample metadata almost always included a de-identified subject ID, COVID-19 status, age in years and sex. Points the paper makes about the study in general: How much clinical and demographic metadata was included differed by source and by participant, and the metadata was provided uncurated.

Another Seattle source contributed samples from volunteer blood donors who had recovered from COVID-19. The collaborating institutions used their own protocols to collect whole blood in K2EDTA tubes. For TCRbeta analysis, collaborators shipped samples in one of three forms: frozen whole blood, isolated PBMCs, or DNA extracted from either of those sample types. The immunoSEQ Assay, a bias-controlled multiplex PCR, was used to amplify TCRbeta CDR3 regions from genomic DNA. The study's processing was this. The number of nucleated cells in each sample was estimated by amplification of reference gene primers within the assay. Sequence reads were collapsed and filtered to measure the absolute abundance of every unique TCRbeta CDR3 rearrangement. For each sample, productive Simpson clonality was calculated as the square root of Simpson's diversity index over productive rearrangements. TCRdb carries this immuneACCESS record with in-frame sequences only. Its versions omit some clonotypes, under half of them owing to an unresolved V gene in the studies checked, with the rest unexplained. Clonal size and the V and J genes are those of that table, whereas D and trimming came from the DNA. Here the sample has roughly 290,000 clones; around 87% occur a single time. The ten largest make up around 8% of the sample.

Comment on this clone: No antigen is known for it. Per-base qualities were not stored, and no clone one base away is much larger.

The cysteine opens and the phenylalanine closes a CDR3 of 15 amino acids. Only the CDR3 DNA stays, 45 bases, in frame from base 1. Based on the germline V gene (reference sequence), the CDR1 and CDR2 sequences are LNHDA and SQIVND. V loses 5 bases, J loses 4 bases, and the germline ends lie 17 bases apart. Recombination linked TRBV19 to TRBJ2-5; the D gene is possibly TRBD1, with 6 bases matching. What was sequenced was peripheral blood. The TCR comes from a woman in her forties or fifties who had recovered from COVID-19. The CDR3 region reads CASSHPRDTGETQYF. The nucleotide sequence is TGTGCCAGTAGTCATCCTCGGGACACCGGAGAGACCCAGTACTTC.